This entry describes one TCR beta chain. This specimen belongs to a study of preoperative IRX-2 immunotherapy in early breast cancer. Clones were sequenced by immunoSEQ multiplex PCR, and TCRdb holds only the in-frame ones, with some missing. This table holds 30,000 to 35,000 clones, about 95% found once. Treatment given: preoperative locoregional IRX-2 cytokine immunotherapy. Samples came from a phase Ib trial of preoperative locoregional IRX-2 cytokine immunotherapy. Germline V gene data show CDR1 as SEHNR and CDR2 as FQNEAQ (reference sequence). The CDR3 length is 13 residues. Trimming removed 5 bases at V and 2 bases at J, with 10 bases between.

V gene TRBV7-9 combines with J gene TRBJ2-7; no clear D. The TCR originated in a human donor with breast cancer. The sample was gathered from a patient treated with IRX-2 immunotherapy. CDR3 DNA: TGTGCCAGCAGCAATCTTGGCCCCTACGAGCAGTACTTC. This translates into CASSNLGPYEQYF.